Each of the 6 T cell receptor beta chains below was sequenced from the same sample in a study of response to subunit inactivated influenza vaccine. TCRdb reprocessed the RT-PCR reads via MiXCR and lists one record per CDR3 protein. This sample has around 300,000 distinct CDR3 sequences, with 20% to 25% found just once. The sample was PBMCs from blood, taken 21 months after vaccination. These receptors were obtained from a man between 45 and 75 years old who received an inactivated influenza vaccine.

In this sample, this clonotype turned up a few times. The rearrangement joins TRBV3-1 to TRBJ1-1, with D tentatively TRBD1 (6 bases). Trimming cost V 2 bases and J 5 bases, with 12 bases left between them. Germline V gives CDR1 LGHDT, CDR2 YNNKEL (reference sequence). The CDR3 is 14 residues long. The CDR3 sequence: CASSQTQGSTEAFF. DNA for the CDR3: TGTGCCAGCAGCCAAACGCAGGGGAGTACTGAAGCTTTCTTT.

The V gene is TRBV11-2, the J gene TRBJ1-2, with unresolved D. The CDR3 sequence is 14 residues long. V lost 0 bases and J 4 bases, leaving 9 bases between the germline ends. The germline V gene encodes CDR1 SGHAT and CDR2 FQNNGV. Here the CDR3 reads CASSLDALTYGYTF. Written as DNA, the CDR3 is TGTGCCAGCAGCTTAGATGCACTCACCTATGGCTACACCTTC.

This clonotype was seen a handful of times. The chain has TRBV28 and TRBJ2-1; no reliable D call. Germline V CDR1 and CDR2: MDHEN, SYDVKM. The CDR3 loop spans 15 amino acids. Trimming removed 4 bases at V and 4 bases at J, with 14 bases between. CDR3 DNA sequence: TGTGCCAGCAGTTCTGACTGGCTCGCTTACAATGAGCAGTTCTTC. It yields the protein CASSSDWLAYNEQFF.

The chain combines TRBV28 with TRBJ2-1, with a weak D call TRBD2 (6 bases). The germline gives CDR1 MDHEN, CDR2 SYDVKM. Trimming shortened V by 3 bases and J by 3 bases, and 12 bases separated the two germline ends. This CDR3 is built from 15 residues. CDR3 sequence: CASSLRGRGYNEQFF. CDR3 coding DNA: TGTGCCAGCAGTTTGCGGGGCCGGGGCTACAATGAGCAGTTCTTC. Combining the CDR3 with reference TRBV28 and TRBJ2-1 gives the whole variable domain DVKVTQSSRYLVKRTGEKVFLECVQDMDHENMFWYRQDPGLGLRLIYFSYDVKMKEKGDIPEGYSVSREKKERFSLILESASTNQTSMYLCASSLRGRGYNEQFFGPGTRLTVL.

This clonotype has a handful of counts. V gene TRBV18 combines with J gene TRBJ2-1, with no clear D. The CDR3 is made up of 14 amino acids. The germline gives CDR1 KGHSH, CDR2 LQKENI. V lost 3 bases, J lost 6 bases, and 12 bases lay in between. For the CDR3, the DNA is TGTGCCAGCTCACCTGGAGAGAGGATCAATGAGCAGTTCTTC. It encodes CASSPGERINEQFF.

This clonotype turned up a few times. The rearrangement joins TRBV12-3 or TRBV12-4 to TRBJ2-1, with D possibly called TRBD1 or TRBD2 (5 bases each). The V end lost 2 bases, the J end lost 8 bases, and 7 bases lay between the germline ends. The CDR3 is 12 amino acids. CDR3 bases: TGTGCCAGCAGTTTACGGGGCTATGAGCAGTTCTTC. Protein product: CASSLRGYEQFF.